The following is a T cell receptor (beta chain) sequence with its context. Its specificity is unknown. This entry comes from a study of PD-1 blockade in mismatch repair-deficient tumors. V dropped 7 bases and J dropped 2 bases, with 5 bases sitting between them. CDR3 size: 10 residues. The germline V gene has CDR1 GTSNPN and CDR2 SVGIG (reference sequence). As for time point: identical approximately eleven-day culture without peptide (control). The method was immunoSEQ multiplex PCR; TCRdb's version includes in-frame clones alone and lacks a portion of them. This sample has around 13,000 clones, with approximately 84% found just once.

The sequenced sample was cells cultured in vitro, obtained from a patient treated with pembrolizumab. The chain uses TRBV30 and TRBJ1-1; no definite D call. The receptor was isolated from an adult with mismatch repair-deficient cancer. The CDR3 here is CAYLNTEAFF. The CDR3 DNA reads TGTGCCTATCTAAACACTGAAGCTTTCTTT.